These 27 T cell receptor beta chains originate from one sample sequenced in a study of blood T cells in healthy people across ages. A second PCR of 7 to 11 cycles used a sample-barcoded 5' primer and a J-beta primer mix. TCRdb used MiXCR to reprocess the 5' RACE reads, holding one entry per CDR3 protein. The sample lists about 680,000 distinct CDR3 sequences, 45% to 50% occurring once. Input material: blood. The receptors originated from an older woman in good health.

There are many counts of this clonotype. The chain carries TRBV18 and TRBJ2-7; D is unclear. The CDR3 is 13 residues long. Between the trimmed V and J ends, which lost 2 bases and 0 bases, there was a span of 5 bases. CDR1 is KGHSH and CDR2 is LQKENI in the germline V gene. CDR3 loop: CASSPGLSYEQYF. DNA of the CDR3: TGTGCCAGCTCACCAGGGCTCTCCTACGAGCAGTACTTC.

The chain uses TRBV5-1 and TRBJ2-1; unclear D gene. Germline V gene sequence: CDR1 SGHRS, CDR2 YFSETQ. This CDR3 contains 15 residues. V shed 2 bases and J shed 7 bases, with 16 bases lying between them. The CDR3 DNA reads as TGCGCCAGCAGCTTAAGCCCACAGCGCGAAAATGAGCAGTTCTTC. This encodes CASSLSPQRENEQFF.

The chain carries TRBV20-1 and TRBJ1-4; D uncertain. There are 13 residues in the CDR3. V lost 3 bases to trimming and J lost 8 bases, with 13 bases between them. Germline V gene data show CDR1 as DFQATT and CDR2 as SNEGSKA (reference sequence). The CDR3 nucleotides are TGCAGTGCTAGGGGGAGGGCCGGCGAAAAACTGTTTTTT. Translation gives CSARGRAGEKLFF.

A remark on this clonotype: An end of the junction differs from the germline gene, which may be a read error. The chain combines TRBV6-5 with TRBJ2-7, with 9 nucleotides matching TRBD1. Per the germline V gene, CDR1 is MNHEY and CDR2 is SVGAGI. This CDR3 has 15 residues. The CDR3 DNA sequence: TGTACCAGCAGTAGGACCGGGACAGGGTTCTACGAGCAGTACTTC. Encoded protein: CTSSRTGTGFYEQYF.

This clonotype occurred many times. V usage is TRBV10-3 and J usage is TRBJ2-1, with 8 bases identical to TRBD2. There are 15 residues in the CDR3. V was pared by 3 bases and J by 3 bases, with 4 bases of the junction left unmatched. Germline assignment: CDR1 ENHRY and CDR2 SYGVKD. In DNA form, the CDR3 reads TGTGCCATCAGTGAAGCGGGAGCGGTCTACAATGAGCAGTTCTTC. Protein: CAISEAGAVYNEQFF.

The J gene is TRBJ1-1, the V gene TRBV12-3 or TRBV12-4; no definite D call. This CDR3 has 11 amino acids. Trimming pared 3 bases from V and 9 bases from J, leaving 8 bases between. The CDR3 DNA reads as TGTGCCAGCAGTTTGTACAGAAAAGCTTTCTTT. As protein: CASSLYRKAFF.

The J gene is TRBJ2-1, the V gene TRBV15; 14 bases map to TRBD2. The CDR3 has 17 amino acids. With V trimmed by 0 bases and J by 9 bases, 7 bases remained unmatched. From germline, CDR1 is LNHNV and CDR2 YYDKDF (reference sequence). CDR3 coding DNA: TGTGCCACCAGCAGAGATCAGGGACTAGCGGGAGTTGGTGAGCAGTTCTTC. It specifies CATSRDQGLAGVGEQFF. The entire variable domain, with the rest obtained from reference TRBV15 and TRBJ2-1, is as follows: DAMVIQNPRYQVTQFGKPVTLSCSQTLNHNVMYWYQQKSSQAPKLLFHYYDKDFNNEADTPDNFQSRRPNTSFCFLDIRSPGLGDTAMYLCATSRDQGLAGVGEQFFGPGTRLTVL.

The chain uses TRBV20-1 and TRBJ2-5; the match to TRBD1 covers 9 bases. V dropped 0 bases and J dropped 11; count of bases not matched to a gene: 13. In germline, CDR1 is DFQATT, CDR2 SNEGSKA (reference sequence). This CDR3 has 15 residues. This CDR3 reads CSARDRGTGREEQYF. The DNA of the CDR3 is TGCAGTGCTAGAGATCGCGGGACAGGGAGAGAAGAGCAGTACTTC.

This clonotype was seen only a few times. The V call is TRBV6-2 or TRBV6-3, the J call TRBJ2-5, with D perhaps TRBD2 (5 bases). Germline-derived CDR1 and CDR2 are MNHEY and SVGEGT. CDR3 length equals 14 residues. The V gene lost 2 bases and the J gene lost 3 bases, with 10 bases spanning the gap. The CDR3 region is CASSYASYEETQYF. The CDR3 nucleotides read TGTGCCAGCAGTTACGCTAGCTACGAAGAGACCCAGTACTTC.

J is TRBJ2-1 and V is TRBV4-3, with 9 bases fitting TRBD2. CDR1 is LGHNA, CDR2 YSLEER, per germline. CDR3 size: 15 residues. Trimming removed 0 bases from V and 9 bases from J; junction bases left unmatched: 6. The CDR3 sequence is CASSQEAGGGGEQFF. CDR3 bases: TGCGCCAGCAGCCAAGAGGCGGGAGGGGGAGGTGAGCAGTTCTTC.

This clonotype was seen ten or more times. For the CDR3, the DNA is TGTGCCAGCAGTGAGACTAGCGTCTCCTACAATGAGCAGTTCTTC. Its protein is CASSETSVSYNEQFF. V and J are TRBV2 and TRBJ2-1, with 8 bases that match TRBD2. The CDR3 length is 15 residues. V dropped 3 bases and J dropped 0; count of bases not matched to a gene: 1. The germline CDR1 and CDR2 sequences are SNHLY and FYNNEI.

The V call is TRBV7-3, the J call TRBJ2-2; weak D call: TRBD2 (5 bases). Looked up from germline, CDR1 is SGHTA and CDR2 is FQGTGA. The germline V and J ends were trimmed by 6 bases and 7 bases, with 12 bases remaining between them. The CDR3 is 13 amino acids. The CDR3 DNA reads TGTGCCAGCAGGGCTAGCCTATTCGGGGAGCTGTTTTTT. This encodes CASRASLFGELFF.

A few counts support this clonotype. The chain joins TRBV20-1 to TRBJ2-5; the D is unclear. Trimming removed 5 bases at V and 4 bases at J, with 20 bases between. Germline-derived CDR1 and CDR2 are DFQATT and SNEGSKA (reference sequence). The CDR3 contains 15 residues. Written as DNA, the CDR3 is TGCAGTGCTCCAATCCCGCGGCTGGCAGCAGAGACCCAGTACTTC. Its translation: CSAPIPRLAAETQYF.

The chain is built from TRBV27 and TRBJ2-5; 8 nucleotides line up with TRBD2. From germline, CDR1 is MNHEY and CDR2 SMNVEV (reference sequence). The CDR3 runs to 17 residues. Losses at the gene ends were 4 bases for V and 2 bases for J; bases not matched to a gene: 12. The CDR3 DNA reads as TGTGCCAGCAGTTCCTCACTAGCGGCGGCGGGGCAAGAGACCCAGTACTTC. Protein product: CASSSSLAAAGQETQYF.

The chain uses TRBV7-3 and TRBJ2-7, with D tentatively TRBD1 (5 bases). Germline V gives CDR1 SGHTA, CDR2 FQGTGA. CDR3 length equals 14 residues. V was clipped by 5 bases and J by 0 bases, with 11 bases between them. CDR3 region: CASSPSDSSYEQYF. CDR3 DNA sequence: TGTGCCAGCAGCCCGTCTGACAGCTCCTACGAGCAGTACTTC.

This sequence joins TRBV7-2 and TRBJ2-5, with D perhaps TRBD1 (6 bases). In germline, CDR1 is SGHTA, CDR2 FQGNSA. This CDR3 has 16 residues. The V end was cut by 3 bases, the J end by 4 bases, with 18 bases between. CDR3 amino acids: CASSLGNRAVRETQYF. The CDR3 DNA follows: TGTGCCAGCAGCTTGGGAAACAGGGCTGTGCGAGAGACCCAGTACTTC.

This clonotype was picked up a small number of times. The gene calls are TRBV7-2 and TRBJ2-3, with TRBD1 as a possible D gene (6 bases). The V gene's germline CDR1 is SGHTA and CDR2 FQGNSA. The CDR3 totals 15 residues. The ends were cut back, 2 bases at V and 4 bases at J, with 13 bases in the middle. The CDR3 is CASSLRTASPDTQYF. CDR3 DNA: TGTGCCAGCAGCTTAAGGACAGCGTCACCAGATACGCAGTATTTT.

This clonotype was picked up a small number of times. The gene calls are TRBV29-1 and TRBJ1-1; a possible D gene is TRBD1 (5 bases). Germline values: CDR1 SQVTM, CDR2 ANQGSEA. Trimming took 7 bases from V and 4 from J, leaving 13 bases between them. This CDR3 has 12 amino acids. The CDR3 protein is CSARGVGTEAFF. The CDR3 nucleotides are TGCAGCGCGAGGGGAGTGGGCACTGAAGCTTTCTTT.

Comments on this clonotype: In this CDR3 the conserved last residue, phenylalanine or tryptophan, is missing, so a read error is likely. This sequence joins TRBV2 and TRBJ1-5; no reliable D call. The V and J ends lost 3 bases and 5 bases respectively, with 11 bases between them. This CDR3 has 14 residues. CDR1 SNHLY and CDR2 FYNNEI come from the germline V gene. The CDR3 nucleotides read TGTGCCAGCAGTGACAGGTTGGGCCATCAGCCCCAGCATCTT. Amino acid sequence: CASSDRLGHQPQHL.

The V call is TRBV29-1, the J call TRBJ2-6; possible D gene TRBD1, 5 bases. CDR1 is SQVTM, CDR2 ANQGSEA, per germline. This CDR3 region has 13 residues. Trimming stripped 4 bases from V and 1 base from J, with 5 bases between. The CDR3 here is CSVGQSGANVLTF. The DNA of the CDR3 is TGCAGCGTTGGACAGTCTGGGGCCAACGTCCTGACTTTC. The complete variable domain, with remaining parts taken from reference TRBV29-1 and TRBJ2-6, reads SAVISQKPSRDICQRGTSLTIQCQVDSQVTMMFWYRQQPGQSLTLIATANQGSEATYESGFVIDKFPISRPNLTFSTLTVSNMSPEDSSIYLCSVGQSGANVLTFGAGSRLTVL.

The chain joins TRBV20-1 to TRBJ2-7; 8 bases map to TRBD2. With 4 bases clipped from V and 3 bases from J, the junction kept 11 bases outside the gene matches. CDR3 length: 15 amino acids. CDR1 DFQATT and CDR2 SNEGSKA come from the germline V gene (reference sequence). CDR3 in amino acids: CSANPPGAGGYEQYF. The CDR3 DNA reads as TGCAGTGCTAACCCCCCTGGTGCGGGAGGCTACGAGCAGTACTTC.

This clonotype was observed a handful of times. The V call is TRBV15, the J call TRBJ2-1; no clear D. Trimming shortened V by 0 bases and J by 4 bases, and 4 bases separated the two germline ends. The CDR3 runs 13 residues. Germline assignment: CDR1 LNHNV and CDR2 YYDKDF (reference sequence). CDR3 loop: CATSRDTYNEQFF. In nucleotides, the CDR3 is TGTGCCACCAGCAGAGACACGTACAATGAGCAGTTCTTC.

This chain links TRBV7-2 with TRBJ2-1, with 12 bases aligning to TRBD1. Per the germline V gene, CDR1 is SGHTA and CDR2 is FQGNSA. The V gene end was trimmed by 5 bases and the J gene end by 2 bases; junction bases not matched to a gene: 7. The CDR3 spans 17 residues. The CDR3 sequence is CASSLEGQGAPYNEQFF. The CDR3 DNA reads as TGTGCCAGCAGCCTAGAGGGACAGGGGGCGCCCTACAATGAGCAGTTCTTC.

This clonotype came up many times. The chain couples TRBV28 to TRBJ2-7; maybe TRBD1 (5 bases). The CDR3 sequence is 18 residues long. The ends were cut back, 3 bases at V and 0 bases at J, with 21 bases in the middle. The germline CDR1 and CDR2 sequences are MDHEN and SYDVKM. Written as DNA, the CDR3 is TGTGCCAGCAGTTTGGATATGATGCGGCAGGGCCTCTCCTACGAGCAGTACTTC. Its protein is CASSLDMMRQGLSYEQYF.

This chain joins TRBV19 and TRBJ2-4; the D gene is possibly TRBD2 (7 bases). Germline V lookup: CDR1 LNHDA, CDR2 SQIVND (reference sequence). This CDR3 spans 17 amino acids. The ends were cut back, 4 bases at V and 0 bases at J, with 16 bases in the middle. The CDR3 spells CASSTPLRGLAKNIQYF. CDR3 DNA sequence: TGTGCCAGTAGTACCCCTTTGCGGGGGCTAGCCAAAAACATTCAGTACTTC.

The rearrangement joins TRBV25-1 to TRBJ1-5, with D unresolved. The germline V and J ends were trimmed by 8 bases and 6 bases, with 17 bases remaining between them. CDR1 and CDR2 (germline): MGHDK, SYGVNS. The CDR3 runs 14 residues. This CDR3 is CASQAPGGSQPQHF. CDR3 DNA: TGTGCCAGCCAGGCTCCTGGAGGTAGTCAGCCCCAGCATTTT.

J is TRBJ2-7 and V is TRBV20-1, with D uncertain. V dropped 1 base and J dropped 2 bases, with 3 bases sitting between them. This CDR3 is built from 11 residues. Germline lookup yields CDR1 DFQATT and CDR2 SNEGSKA (reference sequence). CDR3 residues: CSARGPYEQYF. The CDR3 DNA reads TGCAGTGCTAGAGGGCCCTACGAGCAGTACTTC.